The 22 T cell receptor beta chains below come from one sample, sequenced in a study of blood T cell repertoires in COVID-19. Sequencing was performed with immunoSEQ multiplex PCR; in TCRdb, only in-frame clones are kept and a portion is missing. Of approximately 160,000 clones listed, over 75% are singletons. Sequenced: peripheral blood. These receptors originate from a man between 65 and 85 years old with acute or convalescent COVID-19.

J is TRBJ1-6 and V is TRBV11-3, with 8 bases that match TRBD1. J was trimmed by 9 bases and V by 3 bases; bases with no gene match: 10. CDR3 length: 16 amino acids. The germline V gene encodes CDR1 SGHNT and CDR2 YENEEA. CDR3 DNA sequence: TGTGCCAGCAGCTTCCCCGGACAGGGCGGCGGTTCACCCCTCCACTTT. The encoded protein is CASSFPGQGGGSPLHF.

V gene TRBV2 combines with J gene TRBJ2-3; 11 bases match TRBD2. Germline CDR1 is SNHLY and CDR2 is FYNNEI. CDR3 size: 17 residues. Germline trimming cut 5 bases from V and 5 bases from J; bases unmatched to any gene: 12. CDR3 DNA sequence: TGTGCCAGCAGTCAGGGGACTAGCGGAGCCTTTGGAGATACGCAGTATTTT. Amino acid sequence: CASSQGTSGAFGDTQYF.

V and J are TRBV5-1 and TRBJ2-1, with TRBD2 as a possible D gene (5 bases). This CDR3 spans 14 amino acids. Germline V gene data show CDR1 as SGHRS and CDR2 as YFSETQ. The ends were cut back, 5 bases at V and 0 bases at J, with 9 bases in the middle. The CDR3 sequence: CASRRTSSYNEQFF. DNA for the CDR3: TGCGCCAGCAGACGAACTAGCTCCTACAATGAGCAGTTCTTC.

The chain couples TRBV4-3 to TRBJ1-6, with 8 positions matching TRBD1. This CDR3 spans 16 amino acids. Germline CDR1 and CDR2: LGHNA and YSLEER. J was trimmed by 8 bases and V by 1 base; bases with no gene match: 7. CDR3 DNA sequence: TGCGCCAGCAGCCAAGCCCCAGGGGGCCGGGATTCACCCCTCCACTTT. Protein: CASSQAPGGRDSPLHF.

The chain uses TRBV18 and TRBJ1-6; D unclear. Germline V CDR1 and CDR2: KGHSH, LQKENI. This CDR3 contains 14 residues. V dropped 3 bases and J dropped 8 bases, with 11 bases sitting between them. The CDR3 loop reads CASSPNFFDSPLHF. In nucleotides, the CDR3 is TGTGCCAGCTCACCGAACTTTTTCGATTCACCCCTCCACTTT.

V usage is TRBV7-6 and J usage is TRBJ2-2; 8 nucleotides line up with TRBD1. This CDR3 contains 15 residues. V lost 5 bases and J lost 8; bases outside the gene matches: 10. Germline V gives CDR1 SGHVS, CDR2 FNYEAQ. CDR3: CASSIGQGGSGELFF. The CDR3 DNA is TGTGCCAGCAGCATTGGACAGGGAGGTAGTGGGGAGCTGTTTTTT.

This chain connects TRBV19 to TRBJ2-7; 14 bases are shared with TRBD2. V lost 4 bases and J lost 0; bases outside the gene matches: 2. Germline values: CDR1 LNHDA, CDR2 SQIVND (reference sequence). The CDR3 runs to 16 residues. CDR3 amino acids: CASSRGLAGASYEQYF. As DNA, the CDR3 is TGTGCCAGTAGTAGGGGACTAGCGGGAGCCTCCTACGAGCAGTACTTC.

The chain is built from TRBV2 and TRBJ2-3, with 8 bases aligning to TRBD2. The V gene's germline CDR1 is SNHLY and CDR2 FYNNEI. This CDR3 comprises 15 residues. J lost 1 base, V lost 4 bases, and 4 bases had no gene match. The CDR3 loop reads CASSVRGGGTDTQYF. The CDR3 DNA sequence: TGTGCCAGCAGTGTCCGGGGGGGAGGCACAGATACGCAGTATTTT.

This clone was seen a few times. The V call is TRBV4-1, the J call TRBJ2-1, with TRBD1 matching over 9 bases. The germline CDR1 and CDR2 sequences are MGHRA and YSYEKL. V dropped 3 bases and J dropped 6; count of bases not matched to a gene: 12. There are 17 residues in the CDR3. The CDR3: CASSQYETDRGRNEQFF. CDR3 sequence (DNA): TGCGCCAGCAGCCAGTATGAGACGGACAGGGGTCGCAATGAGCAGTTCTTC.

The rearrangement links TRBV11-2 to TRBJ2-5; D gene ambiguous. Trimming removed 5 bases at V and 5 bases at J, with 6 bases between. CDR1 and CDR2 (germline): SGHAT, FQNNGV. The CDR3 length is 11 residues. The CDR3: CASSPRETQYF. The CDR3 DNA is TGTGCCAGCAGCCCTAGGGAGACCCAGTACTTC. Using reference TRBV11-2 and TRBJ2-5 for the parts outside the CDR3, the full variable domain is EAGVAQSPRYKIIEKRQSVAFWCNPISGHATLYWYQQILGQGPKLLIQFQNNGVVDDSQLPKDRFSAERLKGVDSTLKIQPAKLEDSAVYLCASSPRETQYFGPGTRLLVL.

The rearrangement links TRBV30 to TRBJ2-3, with a possible D match to TRBD2 (5 bases). From germline, CDR1 is GTSNPN and CDR2 SVGIG (reference sequence). V was cut by 3 bases and J by 2 bases, with 18 bases left in between. This CDR3 has 16 residues. The CDR3: CAWSPWFSGSTDTQYF. The CDR3 DNA is TGTGCCTGGAGCCCATGGTTCTCGGGATCCACAGATACGCAGTATTTT.

This chain joins TRBV5-5 and TRBJ2-7; possible D gene TRBD2, 5 bases. Germline V gene sequence: CDR1 SGHKS, CDR2 YYEKEE (reference sequence). Trimming pared 4 bases from V and 7 bases from J, leaving 12 bases between. The CDR3 is made up of 12 amino acids. The CDR3 loop reads CASSHTSSEQYF. The CDR3 region has the DNA TGTGCCAGCAGCCATACTAGTTCTGAGCAGTACTTC.

This clone was seen many times. The chain couples TRBV27 to TRBJ1-5; 7 positions match TRBD1. The CDR3 covers 15 residues. From germline, CDR1 is MNHEY and CDR2 SMNVEV (reference sequence). Trimming at V came to 3 bases and at J to 0 bases, leaving 2 bases not matched to a gene. The CDR3 DNA sequence: TGTGCCAGCAGTTTTGAGGGGGCTAGCAATCAGCCCCAGCATTTT. Its protein is CASSFEGASNQPQHF.

This clone was observed once. The chain carries TRBV6-2 or TRBV6-3 and TRBJ2-2; D perhaps matches TRBD2 (5 bases). This CDR3 comprises 16 residues. Per the germline V gene, CDR1 is MNHEY and CDR2 is SVGEGT. Between the trimmed V and J ends, which lost 8 bases and 6 bases, there was a span of 22 bases. CDR3 in amino acids: CASCPPDSNSPGELFF. For the CDR3, the DNA is TGTGCCAGCTGCCCTCCGGACTCCAATAGTCCCGGGGAGCTGTTTTTT.

The CDR3 DNA reads as TGCGCCAGCAGCCAAGTTGCGGTCGGTTGGACAGATACGCAGTATTTT. Amino acids: CASSQVAVGWTDTQYF. The V call is TRBV4-3, the J call TRBJ2-3; the D is unclear. CDR3 length: 16 amino acids. The germline V gene has CDR1 LGHNA and CDR2 YSLEER. Trimming took off 1 base at V and 3 bases at J, with 14 bases between the two ends.

The chain carries TRBV6-5 and TRBJ2-7; TRBD2 matches at 8 bases. The CDR3 has 15 residues. V lost 2 bases to trimming and J lost 6 bases; unmatched junction nucleotides: 9. CDR1 is MNHEY and CDR2 is SVGAGI in the germline V gene. The CDR3 loop reads CASSYKQAGVSEQYF. CDR3 nucleotides: TGTGCCAGCAGTTACAAACAAGCGGGAGTAAGCGAGCAGTACTTC.

This clone was picked up a small number of times. This chain uses TRBV7-2 with TRBJ2-7; the D gene is possibly TRBD1 (6 bases). Trimming took 0 bases from V and 5 from J, leaving 11 bases between them. CDR1 and CDR2 (germline): SGHTA, FQGNSA. The CDR3 sequence is 14 residues long. CDR3: CASSLAGQGDEQYF. CDR3 coding DNA: TGTGCCAGCAGCTTAGCGGGACAAGGGGACGAGCAGTACTTC.

This rearrangement joins TRBV19 to TRBJ1-2, with 8 bases lining up with TRBD1. CDR1 and CDR2 (germline): LNHDA, SQIVND (reference sequence). The CDR3 runs to 14 residues. V gave up 3 bases and J gave up 9 bases; unmatched junction bases: 9. The CDR3 reads CASSIGQGSSRYTF. Written as DNA, the CDR3 is TGTGCCAGTAGTATCGGACAGGGCTCCAGCCGCTACACCTTC.

The rearrangement uses TRBV6-5 and TRBJ1-2; TRBD1 might be the D (6 bases). Trimming cost V 6 bases and J 1 base, with 12 bases left between them. The CDR3 extends over 14 amino acids. CDR1 MNHEY and CDR2 SVGAGI come from the germline V gene. CDR3 sequence (DNA): TGTGCCAGCAGCCTGGACAGCGTTAACTATGGCTACACCTTC. This encodes CASSLDSVNYGYTF.

The V gene is TRBV7-3, the J gene TRBJ2-3, with D hard to call. Germline values: CDR1 SGHTA, CDR2 FQGTGA. There are 12 residues in the CDR3. Trimming shortened V by 4 bases and J by 2 bases, and 4 bases separated the two germline ends. The CDR3 here is CASSSYTDTQYF. The CDR3 nucleotides are TGTGCCAGCAGCTCTTACACAGATACGCAGTATTTT.

This clone was observed a handful of times. Here the CDR3 DNA reads TGCGCCAGCAGCGGCTTGGTTAATTCACCCCTCCACTTT. This translates into CASSGLVNSPLHF. The V gene is TRBV5-1, the J gene TRBJ1-6; D is uncertain. Germline CDR1 and CDR2: SGHRS and YFSETQ. This CDR3 is 13 amino acids long. The V and J ends lost 4 bases and 6 bases respectively, with 8 bases between them.

The chain uses TRBV28 and TRBJ1-1; 8 bases map to TRBD1. This CDR3 region has 13 residues. From germline, CDR1 is MDHEN and CDR2 SYDVKM. Germline trimming cut 6 bases from V and 7 bases from J; bases unmatched to any gene: 7. Here the CDR3 reads CASRLTGGSEAFF. DNA of the CDR3: TGTGCCAGCAGGCTAACAGGGGGTAGTGAAGCTTTCTTT.